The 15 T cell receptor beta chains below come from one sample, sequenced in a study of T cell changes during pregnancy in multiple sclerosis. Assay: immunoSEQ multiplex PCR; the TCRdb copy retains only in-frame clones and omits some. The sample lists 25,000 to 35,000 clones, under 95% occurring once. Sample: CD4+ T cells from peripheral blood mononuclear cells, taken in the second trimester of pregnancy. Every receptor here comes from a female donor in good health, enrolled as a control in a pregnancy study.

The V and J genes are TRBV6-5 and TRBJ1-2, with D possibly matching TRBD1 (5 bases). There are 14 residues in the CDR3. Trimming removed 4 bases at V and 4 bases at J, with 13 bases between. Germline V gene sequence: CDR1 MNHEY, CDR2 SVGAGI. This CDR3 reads CASSLTEKSYGYTF. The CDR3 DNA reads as TGTGCCAGCAGTTTGACAGAAAAAAGCTATGGCTACACCTTC.

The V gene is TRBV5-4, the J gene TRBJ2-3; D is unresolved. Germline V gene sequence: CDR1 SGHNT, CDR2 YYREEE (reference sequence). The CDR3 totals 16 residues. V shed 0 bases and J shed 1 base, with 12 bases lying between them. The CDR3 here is CASSLAGVGGTDTQYF. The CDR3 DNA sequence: TGTGCCAGCAGCTTGGCGGGTGTAGGCGGCACAGATACGCAGTATTTT.

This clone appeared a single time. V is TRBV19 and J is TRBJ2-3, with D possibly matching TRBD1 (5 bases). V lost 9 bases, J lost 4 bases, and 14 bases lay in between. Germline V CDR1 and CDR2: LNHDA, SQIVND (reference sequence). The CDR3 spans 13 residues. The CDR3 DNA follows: TGTGCCAGCGAGGATCAGGGATCAGATACGCAGTATTTT. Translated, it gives CASEDQGSDTQYF.

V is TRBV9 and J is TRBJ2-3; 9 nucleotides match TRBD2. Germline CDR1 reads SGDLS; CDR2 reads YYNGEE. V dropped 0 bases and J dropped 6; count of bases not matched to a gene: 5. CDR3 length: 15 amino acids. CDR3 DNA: TGTGCCAGCAGCGTAGCCAGCGGGGGGACGGATACGCAGTATTTT. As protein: CASSVASGGTDTQYF.

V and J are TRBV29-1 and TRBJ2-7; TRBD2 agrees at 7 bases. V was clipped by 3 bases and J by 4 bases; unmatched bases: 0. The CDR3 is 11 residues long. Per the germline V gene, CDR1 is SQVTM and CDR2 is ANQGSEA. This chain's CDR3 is CSVEGGYEQYF. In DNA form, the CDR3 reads TGCAGCGTTGAGGGGGGGTACGAGCAGTACTTC.

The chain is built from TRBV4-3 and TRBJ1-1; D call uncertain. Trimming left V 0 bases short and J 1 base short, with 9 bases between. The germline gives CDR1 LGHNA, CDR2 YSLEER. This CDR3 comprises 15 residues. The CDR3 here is CASSQEVARNTEAFF. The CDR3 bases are TGCGCCAGCAGCCAAGAGGTCGCGCGGAACACTGAAGCTTTCTTT.

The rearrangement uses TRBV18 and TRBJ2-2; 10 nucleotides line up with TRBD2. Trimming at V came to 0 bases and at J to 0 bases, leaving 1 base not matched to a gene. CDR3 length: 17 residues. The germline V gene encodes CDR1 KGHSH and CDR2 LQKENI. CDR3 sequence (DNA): TGTGCCAGCTCACCACCTCTAGCGGGAGCGAACACCGGGGAGCTGTTTTTT. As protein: CASSPPLAGANTGELFF.

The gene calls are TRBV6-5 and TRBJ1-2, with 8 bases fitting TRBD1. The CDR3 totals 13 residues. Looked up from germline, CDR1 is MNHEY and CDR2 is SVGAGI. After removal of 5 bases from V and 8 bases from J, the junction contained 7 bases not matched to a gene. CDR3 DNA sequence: TGTGCCAGCAGTCCGCAGGGGGCCAGGGGCTACACCTTC. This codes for CASSPQGARGYTF.

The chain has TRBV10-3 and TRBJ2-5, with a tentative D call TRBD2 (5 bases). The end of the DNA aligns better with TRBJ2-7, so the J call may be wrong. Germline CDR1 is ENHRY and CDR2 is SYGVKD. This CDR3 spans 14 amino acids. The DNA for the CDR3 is TGTGCCATCAGTGAGTCGTTCGAGGGCGGCGAGCAGTACTTC. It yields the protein CAISESFEGGEQYF.

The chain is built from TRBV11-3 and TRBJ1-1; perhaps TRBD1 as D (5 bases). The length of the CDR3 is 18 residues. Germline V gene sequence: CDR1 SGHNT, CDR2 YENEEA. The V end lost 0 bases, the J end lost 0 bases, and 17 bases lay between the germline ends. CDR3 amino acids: CASSLDLAGRLMNTEAFF. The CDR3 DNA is TGTGCCAGCAGCTTAGATCTGGCAGGGCGCCTTATGAACACTGAAGCTTTCTTT.

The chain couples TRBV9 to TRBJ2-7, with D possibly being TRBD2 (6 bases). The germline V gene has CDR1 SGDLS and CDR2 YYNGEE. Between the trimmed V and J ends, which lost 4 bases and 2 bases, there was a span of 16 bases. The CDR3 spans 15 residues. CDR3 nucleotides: TGTGCCAGCAGCCCCCCCGGGACTGGAGCCTACGAGCAGTACTTC. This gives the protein CASSPPGTGAYEQYF.

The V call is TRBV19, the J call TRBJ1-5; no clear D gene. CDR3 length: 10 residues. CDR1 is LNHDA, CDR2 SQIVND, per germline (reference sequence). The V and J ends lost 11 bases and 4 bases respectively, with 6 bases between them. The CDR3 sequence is CAGCNQPQHF. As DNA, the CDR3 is TGTGCCGGCTGTAATCAGCCCCAGCATTTT.

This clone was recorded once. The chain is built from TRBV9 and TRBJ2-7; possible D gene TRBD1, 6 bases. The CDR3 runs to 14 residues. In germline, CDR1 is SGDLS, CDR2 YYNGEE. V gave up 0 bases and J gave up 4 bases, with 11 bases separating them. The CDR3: CASSVATGGYEQYF. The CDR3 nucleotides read TGTGCCAGCAGCGTAGCGACAGGCGGATACGAGCAGTACTTC.

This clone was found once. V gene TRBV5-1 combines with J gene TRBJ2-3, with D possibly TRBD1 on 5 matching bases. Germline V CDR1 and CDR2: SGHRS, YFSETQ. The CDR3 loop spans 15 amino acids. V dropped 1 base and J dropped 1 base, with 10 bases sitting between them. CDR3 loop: CASSLPRGGTDTQYF. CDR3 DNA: TGCGCCAGCAGCTTGCCTAGGGGTGGCACAGATACGCAGTATTTT.

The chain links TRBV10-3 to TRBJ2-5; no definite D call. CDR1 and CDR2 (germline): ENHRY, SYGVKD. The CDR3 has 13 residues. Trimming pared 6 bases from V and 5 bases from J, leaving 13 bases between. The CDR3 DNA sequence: TGTGCCATCAGGGTTAGTCTTAAGGAGACCCAGTACTTC. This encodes CAIRVSLKETQYF.